Listed below are T cell receptor beta chains from one sample, sequenced in a study of cytomegalovirus exposure and HLA in healthy donors. Produced via immunoSEQ multiplex PCR; TCRdb's table is partial and in-frame only. The sample yields about 140,000 clones, over 70% seen once. Sequenced input: PBMCs. These receptors all come from a male donor in good health and CMV-seronegative. Both conserved end residues are part of each CDR3. D genes are given only for firm matches. The size field is filled for only some rows; it gives once, few, many or a size class.

D	V	J	size	CDR3	DNA
-	TRBV20-1	TRBJ1-1	-	CSASSYTEAFF	TGCAGTGCGAGTTCATACACTGAAGCTTTCTTT
-	TRBV5-1	TRBJ1-6	-	CASSLEHPYNSPLHF	TGCGCCAGCAGCTTGGAACACCCCTATAATTCACCCCTCCACTTT
TRBD2	TRBV5-1	TRBJ2-2	-	CASSSGAGGNTGELFF	TGCGCCAGCAGCTCCGGAGCGGGGGGGAACACCGGGGAGCTGTTTTTT
-	TRBV7-9	TRBJ2-7	-	CASGEVYEQYF	TGTGCCAGCGGGGAGGTCTACGAGCAGTACTTC
TRBD1	TRBV6-6	TRBJ1-2	few	CASSLSGTATNYGYTF	TGTGCCAGCAGTCTTTCCGGGACAGCCACTAACTATGGCTACACCTTC
-	TRBV9	TRBJ2-2	-	CASSPGGGGTGELFF	TGTGCCAGCAGCCCGGGCGGGGGCGGCACCGGGGAGCTGTTTTTT
-	TRBV28	TRBJ1-1	-	CASSNGGNTEAFF	TGTGCCAGCAGTAACGGAGGGAACACTGAAGCTTTCTTT
TRBD1	TRBV10-3	TRBJ2-7	-	CAIRQTGTGGEQYF	TGTGCCATCAGACAAACCGGGACAGGGGGCGAGCAGTACTTC
-	TRBV2	TRBJ1-1	-	CASSPYRNTEAFF	TGTGCCAGCAGTCCCTACAGGAACACTGAAGCTTTCTTT
TRBD2	TRBV9	TRBJ2-2	-	CASSVAWSGGPGGELFF	TGTGCCAGCAGCGTAGCTTGGTCGGGGGGGCCGGGCGGGGAGCTGTTTTTT
TRBD1	TRBV9	TRBJ1-2	-	CASSSWDRTIYGYTF	TGTGCCAGCAGCTCATGGGACAGGACCATCTATGGCTACACCTTC
TRBD1	TRBV7-2	TRBJ1-2	once	CASSLNRGGYGYTF	TGTGCCAGCAGCTTAAACAGGGGCGGCTATGGCTACACCTTC
-	TRBV4-3	TRBJ1-6	-	CASSQDMTRGNSPLHF	TGCGCCAGCAGCCAAGATATGACCAGGGGAAATTCACCCCTCCACTTT
TRBD1	TRBV4-3	TRBJ2-7	once	CASSPGTGQASYEQYF	TGCGCCAGCAGCCCAGGAACTGGACAGGCCTCCTACGAGCAGTACTTC
-	TRBV2	TRBJ2-7	few	CASRVGGVEEQYF	TGTGCCAGCAGGGTTGGAGGGGTTGAAGAGCAGTACTTC
-	TRBV5-8	TRBJ1-5	-	CASSPRVSNQPQHF	TGTGCCAGCAGCCCCAGGGTTAGCAATCAGCCCCAGCATTTT
TRBD1	TRBV6-5	TRBJ2-5	-	CASSTGQLQYF	TGTGCCAGCAGTACGGGACAGCTCCAGTACTTC
-	TRBV4-1	TRBJ2-5	-	CASSQVEGSETQYF	TGCGCCAGCAGCCAAGTGGAGGGGAGTGAGACCCAGTACTTC
TRBD2	TRBV7-9	TRBJ2-1	-	CASSTGGEPYNEQFF	TGTGCCAGCAGCACGGGGGGTGAGCCCTACAATGAGCAGTTCTTC
-	TRBV28	TRBJ1-5	-	CASSPVYQPQHF	TGTGCCAGCAGTCCCGTGTATCAGCCCCAGCATTTT
-	TRBV13	TRBJ2-7	-	CASSLDSSYEQYF	TGTGCCAGCAGCTTAGACAGCTCCTACGAGCAGTACTTC
TRBD1	TRBV11-2	TRBJ1-4	-	CASSLLQGALGEKLFF	TGTGCCAGCAGCTTACTACAGGGGGCCCTGGGGGAAAAACTGTTTTTT
TRBD1	TRBV2	TRBJ2-7	-	CATQGAFGYEQYF	TGTGCCACCCAGGGGGCCTTCGGATACGAGCAGTACTTC
TRBD2	TRBV30	TRBJ2-4	-	CAWEPGGGAKNIQYF	TGTGCCTGGGAACCCGGGGGAGGGGCCAAAAACATTCAGTACTTC
-	TRBV27	TRBJ2-4	-	CASSPYLSGAKNIQYF	TGTGCCAGCAGTCCCTACCTCTCGGGAGCCAAAAACATTCAGTACTTC
TRBD1	TRBV4-3	TRBJ2-3	-	CASSPWTGGTDTQYF	TGCGCCAGCAGCCCCTGGACAGGGGGCACAGATACGCAGTATTTT
-	TRBV5-1	TRBJ2-7	-	CASSLVPESSYEQYF	TGCGCCAGCAGCTTGGTCCCTGAGAGCTCCTACGAGCAGTACTTC
-	TRBV28	TRBJ2-5	once	CASSTQGGGETQYF	TGTGCCAGCAGTACCCAGGGGGGCGGAGAGACCCAGTACTTC
-	TRBV6-5	TRBJ1-2	few	CASSYGLNYGYTF	TGTGCCAGCAGTTACGGGCTGAACTATGGCTACACCTTC
-	TRBV30	TRBJ1-1	-	CAWSKRGSNTEAFF	TGTGCCTGGAGTAAGCGGGGATCGAACACTGAAGCTTTCTTT
TRBD1	TRBV19	TRBJ2-7	once	CASRTGYNSYEQYF	TGTGCCAGTAGGACAGGGTATAACTCCTACGAGCAGTACTTC
-	TRBV4-1	TRBJ1-1	-	CASSQEYFGGEAFF	TGCGCCAGCAGCCAAGAATATTTTGGCGGTGAAGCTTTCTTT